The 5 T cell receptor beta chains below were found in one sample sequenced in a study of CD4 T cells in relation to SARS-CoV-2 and coronaviruses. Sequencing was performed with immunoSEQ multiplex PCR; in TCRdb, only in-frame clones are kept and a portion is missing. The table records some 60,000 clones, 92% of them present only once. The sample taken for sequencing was naive CD4+ T cells from PBMCs. Subset: naive CD4+ T cells isolated by negative enrichment. The source of these receptors is an adult with COVID-19.

The V and J genes are TRBV14 and TRBJ2-2, with 8 bases identical to TRBD2. With 4 bases clipped from V and 3 bases from J, the junction kept 10 bases outside the gene matches. The germline gives CDR1 SGHDN, CDR2 FVKESK. CDR3 length: 17 amino acids. The CDR3 region is CASSPAPGLGYTGELFF. CDR3 nucleotide sequence: TGTGCCAGCAGCCCTGCTCCGGGACTAGGTTACACCGGGGAGCTGTTTTTT.

The chain has TRBV5-1 and TRBJ2-7, with a tentative D call TRBD1 (6 bases). The ends were cut back, 3 bases at V and 4 bases at J, with 11 bases in the middle. The CDR3 totals 13 residues. Germline V gene data show CDR1 as SGHRS and CDR2 as YFSETQ. As DNA, the CDR3 is TGCGCCAGCAGCTCGACAGGTGGGTACGAGCAGTACTTC. Protein: CASSSTGGYEQYF.

The chain is built from TRBV5-4 and TRBJ2-7, with 7 nucleotides matching TRBD2. The CDR3 contains 14 residues. The V segment lost 2 bases and the J segment 3 bases; nucleotides outside the gene matches: 5. Germline V gives CDR1 SGHNT, CDR2 YYREEE (reference sequence). In DNA, the CDR3 is TGTGCCAGCAGCTTTCATGGCGGGAGCTACGAGCAGTACTTC. Amino acids: CASSFHGGSYEQYF.

V and J are TRBV19 and TRBJ2-5; D is unresolved. V dropped 1 base and J dropped 4 bases, with 22 bases sitting between them. Germline values: CDR1 LNHDA, CDR2 SQIVND (reference sequence). The CDR3 is 18 residues long. In DNA form, the CDR3 reads TGTGCCAGTAGTATAGTCTCCCGTGCAGTGGAGCTATCAGAGACCCAGTACTTC. Residues: CASSIVSRAVELSETQYF.

The chain uses TRBV19 and TRBJ1-3; D perhaps matches TRBD1 (5 bases). CDR3 length equals 15 residues. Trimming left V 6 bases short and J 8 bases short, with 20 bases between. Germline CDR1 reads LNHDA; CDR2 reads SQIVND (reference sequence). In DNA, the CDR3 is TGTGCCAGTAGATCGTTCAGCGGGACCTGGGACACCATATATTTT. Translating gives CASRSFSGTWDTIYF.